This TCR beta chain was identified in a study of OX40 agonist ivuxolimab in advanced cancers. Broadly, across the study: The costimulatory receptor OX40 (CD134) was targeted by ivuxolimab, a fully human IgG2 agonistic monoclonal antibody. Intravenous ivuxolimab was administered to patients every 2 weeks at six dose levels: 0.01, 0.1, 0.3, 1.5, 3 and 10 mg/kg. Among the 50 to 55 dose-escalation patients, about 19 had hepatocellular carcinoma, about 15 melanoma, 9 renal cell carcinoma and 9 head and neck cancer. In the dose-escalation cohort, around four fifths of patients were male, and the mean age was around 65 years with a range of roughly 20 to 80. Prior anti-PD-1, anti-PD-L1 or anti-CTLA-4 therapy was permitted, and checkpoint inhibitors had been received by about 44% of dose-escalation patients. Partial responses occurred in three dose-escalation patients: two with cutaneous melanoma and one with hepatocellular carcinoma. The purpose of peripheral TCRbeta sequencing was to test whether ivuxolimab changed TCR sequence diversity and led to clonal T-cell expansion. The paper describes the monotherapy dose-escalation part (N = 52 patients) of the phase I trial of ivuxolimab.

The trial excluded patients who had a history of autoimmune disease or who were on systemic immunosuppression. Peripheral blood for TCR sequencing was collected from all dose cohorts at baseline, on cycle 4 day 1, and on cycle 7 day 1. Samples were obtained from an open-label, multicenter, first-in-human phase I dose-escalation trial of ivuxolimab. Adults with locally advanced or metastatic melanoma, renal cell carcinoma, hepatocellular carcinoma or head and neck squamous cell carcinoma were enrolled in the trial. Before TCR sequencing, CD4+ and CD8+ T cells were separately sorted from peripheral blood. The paper as a whole reports these results and caveats: Low levels of normalized T-cell clonal expansion were also seen in some patients who did not respond. The antigen specificity of the peripheral T cells that underwent clonal expansion was not determined. In the 0.1-3.0 mg/kg groups, partial responders had among the lowest normalized peripheral clonal expansion, particularly in CD8+ T cells. At doses of 0.1 to 3.0 mg/kg, clonal expansion of both CD4+ and CD8+ T cells in blood was seen between baseline and week 6. After ivuxolimab, more expanded clones were found on average in CD8+ T cells than in CD4+ T cells.

Remarks on this clone: Its cognate antigen has yet to be identified. No much larger clone exists at a distance of one base, and base qualities are not known.

For sequencing of the TCRbeta CDR3 region, genomic DNA was extracted from the sorted cells. TCRbeta CDR3 regions were sequenced using the immunoSEQ Assay. As stored in TCRdb, this immuneACCESS dataset retains in-frame rearrangements with V and J assigned. A fraction of the clones does not appear; measured against another copy, unresolved V genes explain less than half of the discrepancy, and the remainder lacks a known reason. The sample profile shows 42,000 or so clones; about 86% of them were found once. Around 35% of the sample is taken by the ten largest. The source is an adult with an advanced solid tumor such as melanoma, head and neck, liver or kidney cancer. Sequencing used CD4+ or CD8+ T cells sorted from blood, obtained in a trial of the OX40 agonist ivuxolimab.

In nucleotides, the sequence is TGTGCCAGCAGCCCACAGGGGGCATGGGACGAGCAGTACTTC. The encoded protein is CASSPQGAWDEQYF. The receptor chain draws on TRBV7-9 and TRBJ2-7; the junction holds 9 bases that match TRBD1. Its CDR3 holds 14 amino acids, cysteine through phenylalanine. CDR3 DNA is the only sequence kept; it has 42 bases, read in frame from the first base. Unmatched junction bases come to 7, with V trimmed by 5 bases and J by 5 bases. CDR1 SEHNR and CDR2 FQNEAQ were looked up in the germline V gene (reference sequence). The reference TRBV7-9 and TRBJ2-7 proteins fill in what lies around the CDR3, so the full variable domain reads DTGVSQNPRHKITKRGQNVTFRCDPISEHNRLYWYRQTLGQGPEFLTYFQNEAQLEKSRLLSDRFSAERPKGSFSTLEIQRTEQGDSAMYLCASSPQGAWDEQYFGPGTRLTVT.